This T cell receptor beta chain is from a study of cytomegalovirus exposure and HLA in healthy donors. The primer mix had 60 Vbeta and 13 Jbeta primers. Sequencing used immunoSEQ multiplex PCR; TCRdb keeps in-frame clones, though not all of them. The table records 120,000 to 150,000 clones, roughly four fifths of them present only once. The ends lost 5 bases at V and 1 base at J; junction bases unmatched: 7. The CDR3 consists of 15 residues. CDR1 and CDR2 from the germline V gene are SGHRS and YFSETQ. The V gene is TRBV5-1, the J gene TRBJ2-3; 7 nucleotides line up with TRBD1. The sample was PBMCs. The receptor's source is a woman aged 45-60 years in good health and CMV-seronegative. The CDR3, as DNA: TGCGCCAGCAGTCAGACAGGGTTCCGCACAGATACGCAGTATTTT. Its translation: CASSQTGFRTDTQYF.